These 23 T cell receptor beta chains originate from one sample sequenced in a study of diagnostic markers for celiac disease. From its re-call of the reads, TCRdb lists each CDR3 protein once, without DNA. Its clone listing holds over 150 distinct CDR3 sequences. The sequenced sample was either unsorted cells or a sorted T cell fraction (not recorded which). The receptors here all came from a human donor.

Its frequency marks this clonotype as large. The chain carries TRBV19 and TRBJ1-5; TCRdb names TRBD1, which stays unverified in the absence of DNA. The CDR3 length is 16 residues. Germline assignment: CDR1 LNHDA and CDR2 SQIVND (reference sequence). The CDR3 loop is CASSYGTVTSNQPQHF.

Frequency places this clonotype as large. The chain employs TRBV6-2 or TRBV6-3 and TRBJ1-1. This CDR3 has 14 amino acids. Germline lookup yields CDR1 MNHEY and CDR2 SVGEGT. The CDR3 loop is CASSYSLQNTEAFF.

By frequency, this clonotype is large. CDR3 region: CASSFGAGLEAFF. The J gene is TRBJ1-1, the V gene TRBV12-3 or TRBV12-4; no DNA is available, so the TRBD1 call from TCRdb remains unchecked. CDR3 size: 13 residues.

According to its frequency, this clonotype is large. The V gene is TRBV12-3 or TRBV12-4, the J gene TRBJ2-1; there is no DNA to check the TCRdb D call of TRBD1. The CDR3 contains 13 residues. CDR3: CASSLTGISEQFF.

By frequency, this clonotype is large (0.1 to 1%). The chain is built from TRBV7-9 and TRBJ2-7. The CDR3 loop spans 13 amino acids. In germline, CDR1 is SEHNR, CDR2 FQNEAQ (reference sequence). CDR3 in amino acids: CASSGLTTYEQYF.

Its frequency marks this clonotype as large. The CDR3 loop reads CASRPGSLPTGELFF. The chain combines TRBV5-1 with TRBJ2-2; TCRdb calls TRBD1, which cannot be checked without DNA. Germline V gene sequence: CDR1 SGHRS, CDR2 YFSETQ. The CDR3 runs to 15 residues. The variable domain in full, completed from reference TRBV5-1 and TRBJ2-2, reads KAGVTQTPRYLIKTRGQQVTLSCSPISGHRSVSWYQQTPGQGLQFLFEYFSETQRNKGNFPGRFSGRQFSNSRSEMNVSTLELGDSALYLCASRPGSLPTGELFFGEGSRLTVL.

This clonotype is deemed large (0.1 to 1%) by its frequency. J is TRBJ1-5 and V is TRBV7-9; the D call of TRBD1 rests on TCRdb alone, since no DNA is present to check it. The CDR3 contains 15 residues. In germline, CDR1 is SEHNR, CDR2 FQNEAQ (reference sequence). CDR3 amino acids: CASSLGDGSNQPQHF.

By frequency, this clonotype registers medium-sized (0.01 to 0.1%). The chain combines TRBV2 with TRBJ2-5; TCRdb reports TRBD2, a call that lacks DNA to check it against. The CDR3 has 17 residues. The germline gives CDR1 SNHLY, CDR2 FYNNEI. The CDR3 sequence: CASSEKSGLADQETQYF.

V is TRBV5-5 and J is TRBJ1-2; there is no DNA to check the TCRdb D call of TRBD1. Germline V gene lookup returns CDR1 SGHKS and CDR2 YYEKEE (reference sequence). This CDR3 has 14 residues. This CDR3 reads CASSWELRVGGYTF. The full variable domain, completed using reference TRBV5-5 and TRBJ1-2, is DAGVTQSPTHLIKTRGQQVTLRCSPISGHKSVSWYQQVLGQGPQFIFQYYEKEERGRGNFPDRFSARQFPNYSSELNVNALLLGDSALYLCASSWELRVGGYTFGSGTRLTVV.

The chain has TRBV20-1 and TRBJ2-7. The CDR3 covers 11 residues. Germline assignment: CDR1 DFQATT and CDR2 SNEGSKA (reference sequence). The CDR3 sequence: CSAGDLYEQYF.

This clonotype is classed as hyperexpanded by frequency. V and J are TRBV7-9 and TRBJ1-4; TCRdb returns TRBD1, unconfirmable since there is no DNA. The CDR3 has 16 residues. Germline-derived CDR1 and CDR2 are SEHNR and FQNEAQ (reference sequence). CDR3: CASSLADRGPDEKLFF.

This clonotype is large (0.1 to 1%) by frequency. This chain connects TRBV5-1 to TRBJ1-1; TCRdb gives TRBD1 as the D gene, but with no DNA this cannot be confirmed. CDR1 SGHRS and CDR2 YFSETQ come from the germline V gene. The CDR3 extends over 14 amino acids. CDR3 sequence reads: CASSFQGMNTEAFF. The variable domain in full, with the rest retrieved from reference TRBV5-1 and TRBJ1-1, is KAGVTQTPRYLIKTRGQQVTLSCSPISGHRSVSWYQQTPGQGLQFLFEYFSETQRNKGNFPGRFSGRQFSNSRSEMNVSTLELGDSALYLCASSFQGMNTEAFFGQGTRLTVV.

This clonotype is labeled large (0.1 to 1%) based on frequency. CDR3 in amino acids: CASRRTVQETQYF. The V and J genes are TRBV6-5 and TRBJ2-5. Germline lookup yields CDR1 MNHEY and CDR2 SVGAGI. This CDR3 region has 13 residues.

This clonotype ranks as medium-sized in terms of frequency. This chain joins TRBV20-1 and TRBJ1-4. Germline assignment: CDR1 DFQATT and CDR2 SNEGSKA (reference sequence). The CDR3 covers 14 residues. The CDR3 here is CSAGWEGNNEKLFF.

The genes are TRBV20-1 and TRBJ1-1; TCRdb calls TRBD1, which cannot be checked without DNA. Germline V gene sequence: CDR1 DFQATT, CDR2 SNEGSKA (reference sequence). The CDR3 has 12 residues. The CDR3 is CSATRGVTEAFF.

This clonotype is labeled hyperexpanded based on frequency. The chain has TRBV14 and TRBJ2-1; TCRdb proposes TRBD1, but this gene call is untestable without DNA. The CDR3 covers 14 residues. The germline V gene has CDR1 SGHDN and CDR2 FVKESK. This chain's CDR3 is CASSRGQTYNEQFF. The full variable domain, its missing parts supplied by reference TRBV14 and TRBJ2-1, is EAGVTQFPSHSVIEKGQTVTLRCDPISGHDNLYWYRRVMGKEIKFLLHFVKESKQDESGMPNNRFLAERTGGTYSTLKVQPAELEDSGVYFCASSRGQTYNEQFFGPGTRLTVL.

By frequency, this clonotype registers medium-sized. V gene TRBV27 combines with J gene TRBJ2-1; TCRdb lists TRBD2, though no DNA is available to test this call. Germline V gene lookup returns CDR1 MNHEY and CDR2 SMNVEV (reference sequence). CDR3 length equals 15 residues. CDR3 residues: CASSLSGSGHNEQFF.

By frequency, this clonotype registers large. V and J are TRBV12-3 or TRBV12-4 and TRBJ1-5. The CDR3 sequence is 14 residues long. The CDR3 loop reads CASTSEGGDQPQHF.

This clonotype ranks as large (0.1 to 1%) in terms of frequency. The chain combines TRBV20-1 with TRBJ1-2; with no DNA, the TCRdb D assignment of TRBD1 cannot be verified. The CDR3 covers 12 residues. Germline V gene lookup returns CDR1 DFQATT and CDR2 SNEGSKA (reference sequence). The CDR3 region is CSVGQGNYGYTF.

Measured by frequency, this clonotype is medium-sized. This chain links TRBV30 with TRBJ2-7; TCRdb's assignment of TRBD2 cannot be checked, as there is no DNA. CDR3 length: 14 amino acids. Germline V gives CDR1 GTSNPN, CDR2 SVGIG (reference sequence). CDR3 in amino acids: CAWKKGPSMGEQYF.

Considering frequency, this clonotype is hyperexpanded. V gene TRBV29-1 combines with J gene TRBJ2-2; TCRdb calls TRBD1, which cannot be checked without DNA. This CDR3 spans 16 amino acids. CDR1 is SQVTM and CDR2 is ANQGSEA in the germline V gene. The CDR3 reads CSAGGPGQLNTGELFF.

This clonotype registers medium-sized (0.01 to 0.1%) by frequency. The chain employs TRBV20-1 and TRBJ2-7; lacking DNA, the TRBD1 call made by TCRdb goes unchecked. This CDR3 spans 13 amino acids. CDR1 and CDR2 (germline): DFQATT, SNEGSKA (reference sequence). CDR3: CSATDRPSYEQYF.

This clonotype ranks as large in terms of frequency. V is TRBV9 and J is TRBJ2-3. The germline gives CDR1 SGDLS, CDR2 YYNGEE. CDR3 length equals 15 residues. CDR3 residues: CASSARRGSTDTQYF.